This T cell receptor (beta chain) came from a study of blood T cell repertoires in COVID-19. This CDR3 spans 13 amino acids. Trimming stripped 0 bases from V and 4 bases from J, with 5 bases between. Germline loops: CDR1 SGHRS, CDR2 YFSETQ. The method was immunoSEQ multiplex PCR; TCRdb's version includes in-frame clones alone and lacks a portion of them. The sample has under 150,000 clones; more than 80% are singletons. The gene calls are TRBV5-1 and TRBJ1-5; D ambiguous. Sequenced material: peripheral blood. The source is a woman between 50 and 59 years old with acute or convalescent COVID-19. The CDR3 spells CASSLGENQPQHF. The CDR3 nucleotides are TGCGCCAGCAGCTTGGGGGAGAATCAGCCCCAGCATTTT.